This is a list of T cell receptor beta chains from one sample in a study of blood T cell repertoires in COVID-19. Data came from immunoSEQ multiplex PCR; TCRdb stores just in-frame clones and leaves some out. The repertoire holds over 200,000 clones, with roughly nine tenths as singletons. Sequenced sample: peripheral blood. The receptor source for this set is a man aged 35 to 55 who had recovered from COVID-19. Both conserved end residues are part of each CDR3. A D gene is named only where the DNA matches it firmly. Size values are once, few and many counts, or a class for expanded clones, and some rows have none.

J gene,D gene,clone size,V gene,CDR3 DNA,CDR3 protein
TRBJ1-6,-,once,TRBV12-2,TGTGCAAGTCGCTTAGCCGGGGGGGTCTTCCATGATAGCTCCTATAATTCACCCCTCCACTTT,CASRLAGGVFHDSSYNSPLHF
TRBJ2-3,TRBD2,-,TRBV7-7,TGTGCCAGCAGCTCAGCCCGGACTAGCGGGGGCACAGATACGCAGTATTTT,CASSSARTSGGTDTQYF
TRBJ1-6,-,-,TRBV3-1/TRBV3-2,TGTGCCAGCAGCCAACGGGGTGTACAAGCCAGTGCGGGGAATTCACCCCTCCACTTT,CASSQRGVQASAGNSPLHF
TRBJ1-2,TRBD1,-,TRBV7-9,TGTGCCAGCAGCTCGGGACAGGGGGACGGCTACACCTTC,CASSSGQGDGYTF
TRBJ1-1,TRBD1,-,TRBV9,TGTGCCAGCAGCTCAGGGGGTTATAACACTGAAGCTTTCTTT,CASSSGGYNTEAFF
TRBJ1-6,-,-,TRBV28,TGTGCCAGCACCATCACAAGCTCCTATAATTCACCCCTCCACTTT,CASTITSSYNSPLHF
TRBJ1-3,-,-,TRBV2,TGTGCCGGCGCCAGGGGAGTCTCTGGAAACACCATATATTTT,CAGARGVSGNTIYF
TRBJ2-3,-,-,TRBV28,TGTGCCAGCAGTAAGCGGAGCACAGATACGCAGTATTTT,CASSKRSTDTQYF
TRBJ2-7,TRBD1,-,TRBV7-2,TGTGCCAGCAGCCCCCCTACTGGGACAGGGAGCTCCTACGAGCAGTACTTC,CASSPPTGTGSSYEQYF
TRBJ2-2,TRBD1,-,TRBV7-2,TGTGCCAGCAGCTATGGGACAGGGAGGGGTCGCCGGGAGCTGTTTTTT,CASSYGTGRGRRELFF
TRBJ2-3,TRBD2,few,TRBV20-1,TGCAGTGCTAGTCTGACTAGCGGGAAAGCAGATACGCAGTATTTT,CSASLTSGKADTQYF
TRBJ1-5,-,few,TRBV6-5,TGTGCCAGCAGTCATCAAGGGGTCGCCTGGCCCCAGCATTTT,CASSHQGVAWPQHF
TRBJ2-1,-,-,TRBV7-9,TGTGCCAGCAGCTTATTACCGGAGGTGGGTGAGCAGTTCTTC,CASSLLPEVGEQFF
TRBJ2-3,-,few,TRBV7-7,TGTGCCAGCAGCAAATTGGGGGGAGGCACAGATACGCAGTATTTT,CASSKLGGGTDTQYF
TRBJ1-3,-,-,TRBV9,TGTGCCAGCAGCCCCCCCTCTGGGGCAATTGGAAACACCATATATTTT,CASSPPSGAIGNTIYF
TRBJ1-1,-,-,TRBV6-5,TGTGCCAGCAGTTACGTTAGGGGCACTGAAGCTTTCTTT,CASSYVRGTEAFF
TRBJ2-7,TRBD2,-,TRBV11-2,TGTGCCAGCAGCCCGGGACTAGCGGGAGGGCCGGGGTACGAGCAGTACTTC,CASSPGLAGGPGYEQYF
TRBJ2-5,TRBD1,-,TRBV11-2,TGTGCCAGCAGCTTATATTCCTCCTACAGGGGGCCAAAAGAGACCCAGTACTTC,CASSLYSSYRGPKETQYF
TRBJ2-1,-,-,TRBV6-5,TGTGCCACGCTCTCAGGGGGGAAGGATGAGCAGTTCTTC,CATLSGGKDEQFF
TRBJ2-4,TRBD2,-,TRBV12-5,TGTGCTAGTGGTTTGGTACGGTCCTCGGGAGGCAAAAACATTCAGTACTTC,CASGLVRSSGGKNIQYF
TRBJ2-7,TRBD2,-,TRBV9,TGTGCCAGCAGCGCACACAAGACTAGCGGGAACTACGAGCAGTACTTC,CASSAHKTSGNYEQYF
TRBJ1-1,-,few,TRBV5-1,TGCGCCAGCAGCGAACAGGGGAACACTGAAGCTTTCTTT,CASSEQGNTEAFF
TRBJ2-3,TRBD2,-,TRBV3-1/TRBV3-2,TGTGCCAGCAGTCCGGCCTTTTCGGGAGGGCAGTATTTT,CASSPAFSGGQYF
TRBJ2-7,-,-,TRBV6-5,TGTGCCAGCAGTTACTCGGGGGCAGGGGAATACGAGCAGTACTTC,CASSYSGAGEYEQYF
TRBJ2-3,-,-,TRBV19,TGTGCCAGTAGTATAGTCGGGGGATCGGGCACAGATACGCAGTATTTT,CASSIVGGSGTDTQYF
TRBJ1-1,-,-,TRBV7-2,TGTGCCAGCAGCTTAGGTGGCACCCGGGGCACTGAAGCTTTCTTT,CASSLGGTRGTEAFF
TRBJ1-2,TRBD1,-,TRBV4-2,TGTGCCAGCAGCAACGGCGGACAGGGGGCGCCTGGCTACACCTTC,CASSNGGQGAPGYTF
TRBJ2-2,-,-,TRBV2,TGTGCCAGCACCTGGGATACGGGGACCGGGGAGCTGTTTTTT,CASTWDTGTGELFF
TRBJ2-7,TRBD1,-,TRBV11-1,TGTGCCAGCAGTTTAACGACAGGGAAGGACTACGAGCAGTACTTC,CASSLTTGKDYEQYF
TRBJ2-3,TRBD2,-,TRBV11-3,TGTGCCAGCAGCCTGTCAGCGGGGCTTAGCACAGATACGCAGTATTTT,CASSLSAGLSTDTQYF
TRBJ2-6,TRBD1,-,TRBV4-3,TGCGCCAGCAGCCAAGATTACGGCGGACAGGGGTCTGGGGCCAACGTCCTGACTTTC,CASSQDYGGQGSGANVLTF
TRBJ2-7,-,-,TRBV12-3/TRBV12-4,TGTGCCAGCAGTTTCCCAGGGACCTACGAGCAGTACTTC,CASSFPGTYEQYF
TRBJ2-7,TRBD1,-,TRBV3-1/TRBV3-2,TGTGCCAGCAGCCAAGGGACAGGCACCGTCTCCTACGAGCAGTACTTC,CASSQGTGTVSYEQYF
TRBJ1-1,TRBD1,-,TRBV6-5,TGTGCCAGCAGTTGGACAGGGTACACTGAAGCTTTCTTT,CASSWTGYTEAFF
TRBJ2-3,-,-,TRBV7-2,TGTGCCAGCAGCTTAGCGGGGAACAGGCCACTCACAGATACGCAGTATTTT,CASSLAGNRPLTDTQYF
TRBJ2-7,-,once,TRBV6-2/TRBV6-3,TGTGCCAGCAGCCTGAGCTCCTACGAGCAGTACTTC,CASSLSSYEQYF
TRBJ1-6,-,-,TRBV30,TGTGCCTGGAGTCGGGAACTTACTACACCCCTCCACTTT,CAWSRELTTPLHF
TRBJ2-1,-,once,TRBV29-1,TGCAGCGTTGAATTGCCACGAGCCTACAATGAGCAGTTCTTC,CSVELPRAYNEQFF
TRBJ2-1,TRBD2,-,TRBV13,TGTGCCAGCAGCACTAGCGGGGGGGCTAGTGAGCAGTTCTTC,CASSTSGGASEQFF
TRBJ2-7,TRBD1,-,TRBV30,TGTGCCTGGAGTGTAGGGACAGGGGGCTACGAGCAGTACTTC,CAWSVGTGGYEQYF
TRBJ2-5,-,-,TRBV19,TGTGCCAGTAGTTTGGCGGGGGAGACCCAGTACTTC,CASSLAGETQYF
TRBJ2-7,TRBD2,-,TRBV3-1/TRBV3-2,TGTGCCAGCGGGGGGGGAACTCGCGTCTCCTACGAGCAGTACTTC,CASGGGTRVSYEQYF